This T cell receptor (beta chain) came from a study of blood T cell repertoires in COVID-19. Source study methods: Researchers report that nucleated cell counts were estimated from reference gene primer amplification. Profiled with immunoSEQ multiplex PCR; TCRdb holds only in-frame clones, not every one. From that table come the V and J calls and clone size; the DNA was used to work out D and trimming. The table shows roughly 100,000 clones, with roughly 80% occurring only once. Trimming took 8 bases from V and 10 from J, leaving 24 bases between them. The CDR3 is 14 residues long. Germline CDR1 SGHNT, CDR2 YYREEE (reference sequence).

Source material: peripheral blood. The chain employs TRBV5-4 and TRBJ1-1; no definite D call. The TCR was taken from a woman aged 80 or older with active or convalescent COVID-19. CDR3 region: CASTKFQESAGAFF. DNA of the CDR3: TGTGCCAGTACTAAATTTCAGGAATCTGCGGGAGCTTTCTTT.